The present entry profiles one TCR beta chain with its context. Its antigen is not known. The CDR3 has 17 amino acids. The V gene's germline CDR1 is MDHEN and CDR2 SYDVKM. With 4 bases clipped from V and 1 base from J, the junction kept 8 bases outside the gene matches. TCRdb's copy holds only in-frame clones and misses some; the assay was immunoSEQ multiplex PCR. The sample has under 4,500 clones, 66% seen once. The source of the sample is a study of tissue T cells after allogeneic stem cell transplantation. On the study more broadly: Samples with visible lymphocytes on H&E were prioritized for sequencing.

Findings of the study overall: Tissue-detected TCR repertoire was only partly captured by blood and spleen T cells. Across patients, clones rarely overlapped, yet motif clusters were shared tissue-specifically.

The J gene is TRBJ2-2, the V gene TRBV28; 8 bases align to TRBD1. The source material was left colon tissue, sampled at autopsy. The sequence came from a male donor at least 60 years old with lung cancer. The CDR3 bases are TGTGCCAGCAGTTCCCCAGGGGGCCGAGGGAACACCGGGGAGCTGTTTTTT. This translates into CASSSPGGRGNTGELFF.